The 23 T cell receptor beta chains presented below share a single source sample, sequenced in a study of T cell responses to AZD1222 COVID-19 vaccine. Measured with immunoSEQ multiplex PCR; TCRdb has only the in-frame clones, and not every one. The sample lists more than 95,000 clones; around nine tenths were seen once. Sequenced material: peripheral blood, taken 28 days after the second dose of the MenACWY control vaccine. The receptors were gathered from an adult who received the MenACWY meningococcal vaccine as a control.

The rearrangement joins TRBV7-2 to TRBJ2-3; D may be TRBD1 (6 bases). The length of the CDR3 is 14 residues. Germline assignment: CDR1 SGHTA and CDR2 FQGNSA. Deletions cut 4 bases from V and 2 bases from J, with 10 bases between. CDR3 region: CASSSRTVTDTQYF. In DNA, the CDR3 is TGTGCCAGCAGCTCCCGGACAGTCACAGATACGCAGTATTTT.

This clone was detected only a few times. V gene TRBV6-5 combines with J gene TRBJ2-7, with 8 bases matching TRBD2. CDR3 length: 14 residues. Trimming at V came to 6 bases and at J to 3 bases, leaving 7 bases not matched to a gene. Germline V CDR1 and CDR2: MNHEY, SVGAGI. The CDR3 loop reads CASRRAGVGYEQYF. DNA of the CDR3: TGTGCCAGCAGAAGAGCGGGGGTGGGCTACGAGCAGTACTTC.

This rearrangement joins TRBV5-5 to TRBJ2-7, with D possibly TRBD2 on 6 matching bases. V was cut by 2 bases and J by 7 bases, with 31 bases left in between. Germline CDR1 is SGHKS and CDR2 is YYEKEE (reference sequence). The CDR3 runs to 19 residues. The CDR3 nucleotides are TGTGCCAGCAGCTTCAGCCTCTTCCTGGGGACGGCTATGGAGGGTGAGCAGTACTTC. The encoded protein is CASSFSLFLGTAMEGEQYF. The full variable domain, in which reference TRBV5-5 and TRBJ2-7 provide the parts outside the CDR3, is DAGVTQSPTHLIKTRGQQVTLRCSPISGHKSVSWYQQVLGQGPQFIFQYYEKEERGRGNFPDRFSARQFPNYSSELNVNALLLGDSALYLCASSFSLFLGTAMEGEQYFGPGTRLTVT.

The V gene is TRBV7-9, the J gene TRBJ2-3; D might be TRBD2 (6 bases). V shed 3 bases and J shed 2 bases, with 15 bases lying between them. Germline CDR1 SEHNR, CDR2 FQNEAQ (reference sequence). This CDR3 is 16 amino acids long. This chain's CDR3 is CASSFLGGANTDTQYF. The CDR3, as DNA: TGTGCCAGCAGCTTCCTGGGCGGGGCCAACACAGATACGCAGTATTTT.

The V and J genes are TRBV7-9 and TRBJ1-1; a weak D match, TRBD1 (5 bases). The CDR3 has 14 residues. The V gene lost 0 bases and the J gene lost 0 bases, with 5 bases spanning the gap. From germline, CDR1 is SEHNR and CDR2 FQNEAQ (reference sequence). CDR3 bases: TGTGCCAGCAGCTTAGCACAGGTGAACACTGAAGCTTTCTTT. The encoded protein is CASSLAQVNTEAFF. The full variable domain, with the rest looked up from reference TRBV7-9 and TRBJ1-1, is DTGVSQNPRHKITKRGQNVTFRCDPISEHNRLYWYRQTLGQGPEFLTYFQNEAQLEKSRLLSDRFSAERPKGSFSTLEIQRTEQGDSAMYLCASSLAQVNTEAFFGQGTRLTVV.

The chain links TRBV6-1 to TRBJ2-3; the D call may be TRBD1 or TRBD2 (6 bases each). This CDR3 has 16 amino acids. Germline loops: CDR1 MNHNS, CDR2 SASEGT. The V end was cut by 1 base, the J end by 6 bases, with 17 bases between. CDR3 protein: CASSEGAGHGYDTQYF. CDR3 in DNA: TGTGCCAGCAGTGAAGGGGCGGGACACGGCTATGATACGCAGTATTTT.

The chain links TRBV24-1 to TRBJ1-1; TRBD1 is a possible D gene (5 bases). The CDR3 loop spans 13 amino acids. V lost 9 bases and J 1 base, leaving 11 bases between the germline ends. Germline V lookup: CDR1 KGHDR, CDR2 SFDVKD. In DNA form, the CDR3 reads TGTGCCACCCCCGGGGGGGGGAACACTGAAGCTTTCTTT. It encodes CATPGGGNTEAFF.

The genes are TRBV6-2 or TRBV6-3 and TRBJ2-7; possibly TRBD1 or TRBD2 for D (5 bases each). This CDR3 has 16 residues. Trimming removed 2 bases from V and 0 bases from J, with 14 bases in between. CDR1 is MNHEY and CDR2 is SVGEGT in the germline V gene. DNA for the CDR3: TGTGCCAGCAGTTACGAGGGCAGGGCCCTCTCCTACGAGCAGTACTTC. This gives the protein CASSYEGRALSYEQYF.

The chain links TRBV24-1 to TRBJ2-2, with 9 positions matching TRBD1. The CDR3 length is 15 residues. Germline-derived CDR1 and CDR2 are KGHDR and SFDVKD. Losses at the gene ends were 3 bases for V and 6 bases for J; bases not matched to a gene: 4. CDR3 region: CATSDGNRGPGELFF. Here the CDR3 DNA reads TGTGCCACCAGTGATGGCAACAGGGGGCCCGGGGAGCTGTTTTTT.

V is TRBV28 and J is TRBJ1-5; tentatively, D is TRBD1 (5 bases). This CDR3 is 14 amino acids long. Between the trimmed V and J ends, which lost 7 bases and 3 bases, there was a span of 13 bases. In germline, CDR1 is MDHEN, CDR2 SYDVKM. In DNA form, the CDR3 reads TGTGCCAGCATTCAGGGAGGGACCAATCAGCCCCAGCATTTT. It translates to CASIQGGTNQPQHF.

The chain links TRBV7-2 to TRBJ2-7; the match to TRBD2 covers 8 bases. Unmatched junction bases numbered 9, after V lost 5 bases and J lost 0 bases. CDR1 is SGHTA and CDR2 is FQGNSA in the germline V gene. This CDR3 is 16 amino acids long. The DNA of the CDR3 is TGTGCCAGCAGCCCGGGGCGGGGGGCCTTCTCCTACGAGCAGTACTTC. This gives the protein CASSPGRGAFSYEQYF. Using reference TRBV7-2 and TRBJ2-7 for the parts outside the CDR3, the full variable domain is GAGVSQSPSNKVTEKGKDVELRCDPISGHTALYWYRQSLGQGLEFLIYFQGNSAPDKSGLPSDRFSAERTGGSVSTLTIQRTQQEDSAVYLCASSPGRGAFSYEQYFGPGTRLTVT.

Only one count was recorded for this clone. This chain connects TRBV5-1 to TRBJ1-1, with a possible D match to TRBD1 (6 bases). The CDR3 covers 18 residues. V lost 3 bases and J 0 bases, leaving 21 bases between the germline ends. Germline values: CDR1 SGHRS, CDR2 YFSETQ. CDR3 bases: TGCGCCAGCAGCTGGGGCTCAGGGCAGGGGAGGTTGAACACTGAAGCTTTCTTT. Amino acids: CASSWGSGQGRLNTEAFF.

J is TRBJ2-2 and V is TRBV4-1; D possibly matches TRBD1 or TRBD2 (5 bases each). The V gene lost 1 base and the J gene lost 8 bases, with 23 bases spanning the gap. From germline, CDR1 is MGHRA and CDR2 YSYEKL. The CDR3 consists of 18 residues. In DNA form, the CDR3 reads TGCGCCAGCAGCCAAGCTCGAGGGTTGGGGCTTTTTGTAGGGGAGCTGTTTTTT. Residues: CASSQARGLGLFVGELFF.

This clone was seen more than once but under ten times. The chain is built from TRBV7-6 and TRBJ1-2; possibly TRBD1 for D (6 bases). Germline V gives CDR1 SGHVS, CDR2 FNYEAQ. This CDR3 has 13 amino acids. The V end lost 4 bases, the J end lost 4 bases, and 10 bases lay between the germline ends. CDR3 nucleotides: TGTGCCAGCAGCTGGACAGAGGGCTATGGCTACACCTTC. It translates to CASSWTEGYGYTF.

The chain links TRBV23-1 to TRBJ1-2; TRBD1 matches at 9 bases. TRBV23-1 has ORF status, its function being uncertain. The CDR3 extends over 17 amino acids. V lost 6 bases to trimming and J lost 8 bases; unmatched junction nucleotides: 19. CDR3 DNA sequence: TGCGCCAGCAGCCTGGGACAGGGACGAGGCCTGGCCTGGGGCTACACCTTC. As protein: CASSLGQGRGLAWGYTF.

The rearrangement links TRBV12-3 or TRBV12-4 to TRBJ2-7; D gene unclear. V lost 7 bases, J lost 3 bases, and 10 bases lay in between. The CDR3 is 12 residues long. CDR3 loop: CASKRDYYEQYF. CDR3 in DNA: TGTGCCAGCAAGAGAGATTACTACGAGCAGTACTTC.

The DNA of the CDR3 is TGTGCCAGCAGCCGGCCGGAACGTCGCTATGGCTACACCTTC. This sequence encodes CASSRPERRYGYTF. The chain has TRBV9 and TRBJ1-2, with D uncertain. From germline, CDR1 is SGDLS and CDR2 YYNGEE. The ends were cut back, 4 bases at V and 4 bases at J, with 14 bases in the middle. The CDR3 is 14 amino acids.

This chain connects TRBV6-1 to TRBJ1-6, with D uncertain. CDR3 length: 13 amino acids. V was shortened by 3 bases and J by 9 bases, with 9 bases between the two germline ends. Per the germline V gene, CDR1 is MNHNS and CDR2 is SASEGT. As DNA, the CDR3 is TGTGCCAGCAGTGATGGGAGGGTTTCACCCCTCCACTTT. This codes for CASSDGRVSPLHF.

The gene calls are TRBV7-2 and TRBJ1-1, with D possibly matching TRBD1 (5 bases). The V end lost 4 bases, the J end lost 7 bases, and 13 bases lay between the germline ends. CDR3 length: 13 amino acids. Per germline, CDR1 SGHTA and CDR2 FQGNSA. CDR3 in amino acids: CASSYFDSFEAFF. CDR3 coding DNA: TGTGCCAGCAGCTATTTCGACAGCTTTGAAGCTTTCTTT.

The CDR3 DNA reads TGTGCCAGCTCACCTACAGGGCGACTAGCCAATGAGCAGTTCTTC. Translating it yields CASSPTGRLANEQFF. The J gene is TRBJ2-1, the V gene TRBV18, with D possibly TRBD2 on 7 matching bases. The CDR3 totals 15 residues. Between the trimmed V and J ends, which lost 3 bases and 6 bases, there was a span of 15 bases. The germline V gene encodes CDR1 KGHSH and CDR2 LQKENI.

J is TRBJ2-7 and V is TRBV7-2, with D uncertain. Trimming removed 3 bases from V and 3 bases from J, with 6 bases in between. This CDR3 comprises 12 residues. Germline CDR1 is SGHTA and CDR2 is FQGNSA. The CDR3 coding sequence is TGTGCCAGCAGCTTTGGGCGCTACGAGCAGTACTTC. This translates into CASSFGRYEQYF.

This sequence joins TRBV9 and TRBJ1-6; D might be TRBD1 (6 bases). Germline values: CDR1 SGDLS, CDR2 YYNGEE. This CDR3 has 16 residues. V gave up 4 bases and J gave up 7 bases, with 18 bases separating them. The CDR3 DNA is TGTGCCAGCAGCACTCCCTGGGGGGCGCGAAATTCACCCCTCCACTTT. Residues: CASSTPWGARNSPLHF.

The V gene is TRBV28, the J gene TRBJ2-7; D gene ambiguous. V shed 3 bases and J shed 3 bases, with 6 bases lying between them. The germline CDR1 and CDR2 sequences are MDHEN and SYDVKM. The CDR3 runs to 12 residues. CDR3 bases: TGTGCCAGCAGTTTCCCGGGCTACGAGCAGTACTTC. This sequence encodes CASSFPGYEQYF.